This TCR beta chain came from a study of cytomegalovirus exposure and HLA in healthy donors. Study outcomes and limitations: Later findings reportedly placed an Asian-associated ancestry cluster below the roughly 670-donor mean for N-insertions. In a later analysis, specific HLA alleles were associated with 16,000 or so TCR beta sequences at a 0.05 false discovery rate. In vitro experiments confirmed that a few CMV-associated chains were specific for CMV antigens.

A remark on this clone: Its antigen is undetermined.

Researchers ran the PCR with 60 Vbeta and 13 Jbeta primers. Here immunoSEQ multiplex PCR was the method, and the copy in TCRdb shows in-frame clones only, minus some. The sample has around 170,000 clones, 82% seen once. This CDR3 region has 16 residues. The ends lost 6 bases at V and 6 bases at J; junction bases unmatched: 14. Germline CDR1 is MDHEN and CDR2 is SYDVKM. The specimen was PBMCs. J is TRBJ2-1 and V is TRBV28, with 7 nucleotides matching TRBD1. This clonotype originated in a woman between 18 and 29 years old in good health and CMV-seronegative. The CDR3 here is CASSSPTGSGSNEQFF. The CDR3 DNA follows: TGTGCCAGCAGCAGCCCGACAGGGTCGGGGAGCAATGAGCAGTTCTTC.